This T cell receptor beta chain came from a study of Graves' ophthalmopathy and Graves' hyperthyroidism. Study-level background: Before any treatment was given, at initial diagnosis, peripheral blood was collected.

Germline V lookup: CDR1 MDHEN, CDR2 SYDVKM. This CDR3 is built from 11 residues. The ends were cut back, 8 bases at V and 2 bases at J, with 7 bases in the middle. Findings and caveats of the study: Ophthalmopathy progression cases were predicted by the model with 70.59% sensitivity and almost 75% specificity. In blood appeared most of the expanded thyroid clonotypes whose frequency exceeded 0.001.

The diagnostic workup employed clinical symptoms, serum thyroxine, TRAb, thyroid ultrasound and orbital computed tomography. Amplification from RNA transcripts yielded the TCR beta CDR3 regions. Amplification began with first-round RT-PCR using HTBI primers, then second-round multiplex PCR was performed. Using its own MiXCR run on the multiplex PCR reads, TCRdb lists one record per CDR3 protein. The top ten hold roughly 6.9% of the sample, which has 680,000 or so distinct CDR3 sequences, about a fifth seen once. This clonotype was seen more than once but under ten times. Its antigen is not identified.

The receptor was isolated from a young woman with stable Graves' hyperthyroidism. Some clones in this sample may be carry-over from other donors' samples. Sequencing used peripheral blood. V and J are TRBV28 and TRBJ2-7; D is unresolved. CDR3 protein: CASAGTYEQYF. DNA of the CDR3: TGTGCCAGCGCCGGAACCTACGAGCAGTACTTC.